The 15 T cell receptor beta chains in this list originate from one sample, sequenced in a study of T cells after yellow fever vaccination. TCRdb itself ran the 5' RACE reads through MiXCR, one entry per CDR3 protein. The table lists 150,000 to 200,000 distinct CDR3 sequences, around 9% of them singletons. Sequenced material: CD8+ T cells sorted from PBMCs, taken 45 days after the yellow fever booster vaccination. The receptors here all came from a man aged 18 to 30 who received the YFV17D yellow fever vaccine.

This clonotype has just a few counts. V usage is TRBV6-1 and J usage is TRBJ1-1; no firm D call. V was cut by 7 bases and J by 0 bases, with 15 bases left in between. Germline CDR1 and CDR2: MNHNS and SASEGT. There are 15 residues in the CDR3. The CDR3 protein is CASTDTSFMNTEAFF. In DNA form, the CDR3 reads TGTGCCAGCACAGACACCTCGTTCATGAACACTGAAGCTTTCTTT.

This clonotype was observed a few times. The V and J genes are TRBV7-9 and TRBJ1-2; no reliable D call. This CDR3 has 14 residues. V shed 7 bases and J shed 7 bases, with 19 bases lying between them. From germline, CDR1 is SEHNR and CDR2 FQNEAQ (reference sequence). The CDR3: CASTSITWGSGYTF. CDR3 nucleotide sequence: TGTGCCAGCACCTCCATCACCTGGGGTTCTGGCTACACCTTC.

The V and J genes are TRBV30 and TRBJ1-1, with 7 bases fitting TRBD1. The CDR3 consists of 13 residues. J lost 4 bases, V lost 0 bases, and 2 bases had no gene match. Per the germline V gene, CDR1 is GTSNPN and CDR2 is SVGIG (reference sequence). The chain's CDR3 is CAWSVRDSTEAFF. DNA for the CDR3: TGTGCCTGGAGTGTTCGGGACAGCACTGAAGCTTTCTTT.

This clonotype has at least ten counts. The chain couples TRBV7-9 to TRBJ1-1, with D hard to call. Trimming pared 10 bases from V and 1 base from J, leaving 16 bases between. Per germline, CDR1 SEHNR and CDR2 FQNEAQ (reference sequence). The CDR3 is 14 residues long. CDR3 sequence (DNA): TGTGCCATCGACCTCGGACGGGAGAACACTGAAGCTTTCTTT. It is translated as CAIDLGRENTEAFF.

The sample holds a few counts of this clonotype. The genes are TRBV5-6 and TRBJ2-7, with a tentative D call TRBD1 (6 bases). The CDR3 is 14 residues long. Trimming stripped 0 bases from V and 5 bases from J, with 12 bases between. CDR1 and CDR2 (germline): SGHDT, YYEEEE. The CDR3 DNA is TGTGCCAGCAGCTTGGGTGGCAGGGGCGACGAGCAGTACGTC. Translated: CASSLGGRGDEQYV.

CDR3 sequence: CAWRPGQGVRETQYF. CDR3 nucleotide sequence: TGTGCCTGGAGACCTGGACAGGGAGTTAGGGAGACCCAGTACTTC. This chain uses TRBV30 with TRBJ2-5, with TRBD1 matching over 8 bases. V lost 3 bases and J lost 5; bases outside the gene matches: 11. From germline, CDR1 is GTSNPN and CDR2 SVGIG (reference sequence). The CDR3 is made up of 15 amino acids.

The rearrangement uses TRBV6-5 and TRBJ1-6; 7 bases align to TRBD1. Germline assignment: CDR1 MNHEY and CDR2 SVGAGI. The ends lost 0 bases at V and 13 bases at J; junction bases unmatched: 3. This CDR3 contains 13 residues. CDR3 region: CASSYSGRGPLHF. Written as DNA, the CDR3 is TGTGCCAGCAGTTACTCTGGCAGGGGGCCCCTCCACTTT.

The CDR3 protein is CASSQDRNTQYF. CDR3 coding DNA: TGTGCCAGCAGCCAGGACCGAAATACCCAGTACTTC. The chain carries TRBV7-9 and TRBJ2-5; no definite D call. V was shortened by 5 bases and J by 8 bases, with 12 bases between the two germline ends. This CDR3 region has 12 residues. From germline, CDR1 is SEHNR and CDR2 FQNEAQ (reference sequence).

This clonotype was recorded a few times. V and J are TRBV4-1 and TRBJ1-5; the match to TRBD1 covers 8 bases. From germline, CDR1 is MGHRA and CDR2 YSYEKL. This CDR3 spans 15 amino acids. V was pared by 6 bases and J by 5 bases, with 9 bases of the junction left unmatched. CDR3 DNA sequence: TGCGCCAGCAGTATACAGGACAGGGAGGATCAGCCCCAGCATTTT. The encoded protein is CASSIQDREDQPQHF.

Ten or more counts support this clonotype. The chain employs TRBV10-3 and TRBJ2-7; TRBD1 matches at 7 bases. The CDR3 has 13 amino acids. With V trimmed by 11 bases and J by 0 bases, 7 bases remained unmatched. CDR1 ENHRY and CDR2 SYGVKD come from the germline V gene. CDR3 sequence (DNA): TGTGCCCTGGCAGGGGACAGCTCCTACGAGCAGTACTTC. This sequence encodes CALAGDSSYEQYF.

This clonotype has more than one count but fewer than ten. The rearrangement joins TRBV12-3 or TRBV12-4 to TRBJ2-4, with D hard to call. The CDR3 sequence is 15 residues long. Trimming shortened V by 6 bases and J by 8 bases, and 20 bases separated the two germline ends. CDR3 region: CASRNRPIGGDIQYF. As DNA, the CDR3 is TGTGCCAGCAGGAACCGACCCATAGGCGGTGACATTCAGTACTTC.

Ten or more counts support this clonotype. CDR3 in amino acids: CASSLYDPLISTGSNIQYF. In nucleotides, the CDR3 is TGCGCCAGCAGCTTGTATGACCCCCTCATCTCGACAGGCTCAAACATTCAGTACTTC. The chain joins TRBV5-1 to TRBJ2-4, with D possibly TRBD1 on 6 matching bases. V lost 1 base to trimming and J lost 6 bases, with 26 bases between them. CDR3 size: 19 residues. CDR1 is SGHRS and CDR2 is YFSETQ in the germline V gene.

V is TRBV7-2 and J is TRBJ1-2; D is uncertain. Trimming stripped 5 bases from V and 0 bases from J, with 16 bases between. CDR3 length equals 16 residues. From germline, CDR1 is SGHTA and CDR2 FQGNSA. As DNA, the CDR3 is TGTGCCAGCAGCGCTTCGTCACAGAGATCTAACTATGGCTACACCTTC. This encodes CASSASSQRSNYGYTF.

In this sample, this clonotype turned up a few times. DNA of the CDR3: TGTGCCAGCAGCTATACGCTCCCCGCGGGCTCCGGGGAGCTGTTTTTT. Translating it yields CASSYTLPAGSGELFF. V is TRBV6-2 or TRBV6-3 and J is TRBJ2-2; a weak D match, TRBD2 (5 bases). CDR1 and CDR2 (germline): MNHEY, SVGEGT. This CDR3 contains 16 residues. V was cut by 6 bases and J by 6 bases, with 20 bases left in between.

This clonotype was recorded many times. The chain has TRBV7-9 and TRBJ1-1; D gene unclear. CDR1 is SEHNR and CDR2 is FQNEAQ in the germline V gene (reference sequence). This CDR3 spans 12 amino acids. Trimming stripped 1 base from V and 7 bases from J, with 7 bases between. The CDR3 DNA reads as TGTGCCAGCAGCTTAGGGCAGCTTGAAGCTTTCTTT. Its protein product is CASSLGQLEAFF.